The sequence of this T cell receptor beta chain was determined in a study of CD8 T cells in ankylosing spondylitis (dated by TCRdb to between 2016 and 2019). In terms of the full investigation: The study set out to find disease-linked TCR variants by profiling T cell receptor beta repertoires in ankylosing spondylitis patients and healthy donors. The full study cohort was made up of over 20 ankylosing spondylitis patients and fewer than 120 healthy donors. Samples of peripheral blood were taken, and for ankylosing spondylitis patients, synovial fluid was collected as well. The research as a whole found: The disease-linked clones had a CD8+ phenotype and were found at relatively low frequencies in peripheral blood. A TCR beta motif of 8 or 9 highly homologous amino acid variants appeared characteristic of blood from ankylosing spondylitis patients. Some motif variants had previously been reported in the synovial fluid and blood of reactive arthritis patients, which suggests shared mechanisms of disease initiation. According to the report, matched synovial fluid samples from ankylosing spondylitis patients were significantly enriched for the disease-linked clones.

This clonotype was seen a handful of times. It lacks a known antigen. Base quality data are lacking; no much larger clone is found one base away. The germline ends are 11 bases apart after V is trimmed by 5 bases and J by 7 bases. For CDR1 and CDR2, the germline V gene (reference sequence) lists DFQATT and SNEGSKA. The CDR3, from cysteine to phenylalanine, totals 12 residues. Only CDR3 DNA is held: 36 bases, read in frame from base 1. Instrument used: Illumina HiSeq 2500. Quantitative 5'-RACE with molecular barcodes was the method used to prepare the TCR beta libraries. The paper's data handling went like this. A new computational method, built on a probabilistic model of VDJ rearrangement, was used to identify disease-linked TCR variants. TCRdb trimmed public reads at Q25 via fastp, called clones via MiXCR and kept in-frame beta chains. One record per CDR3 amino acid sequence lists the most common genes and DNA. Here the V and J calls rest on TCRdb's processing, not on the authors' analysis. Recorded for this sample are around 430,000 distinct CDR3 sequences; about a sixth of them occurred a single time. The top ten constitute approximately 0.93% of the sample.

The origin of this receptor is a male donor with ankylosing spondylitis. Material for sequencing was blood, either unsorted or a sorted T cell fraction (not recorded which). This chain is built from TRBV20-1 and TRBJ1-4; D gene: possibly TRBD1, on 6 matching bases. The sequenced DNA is TGCAGTGCTCTTACAGGGTCTGAAAAACTGTTTTTT. This is translated as CSALTGSEKLFF.